The rows below give T cell receptor beta chains drawn from one sample of a study of technical replicates of blood from a handful of donors. Sequencing used immunoSEQ multiplex PCR; TCRdb keeps in-frame clones, though not all of them. The sample includes about 87,000 clones, roughly 94% of them seen just once. Sequencing was performed on T cells isolated from PBMCs. Receptor source: a human donor in good health. CDR3s include the opening cysteine and the closing phenylalanine or tryptophan. Each record gives: V gene, D gene, J gene, CDR3 DNA, CDR3 protein. D genes are given only for firm matches.

TRBV27	.	TRBJ1-5	TGTGCCAGCAGTCCCGGGGGTAGCAATCAGCCCCAGCATTTT	CASSPGGSNQPQHF
TRBV5-4	.	TRBJ1-1	TGTGCCAGCAGCAGGGGCGCTGGGTTGGTGGACACTGAAGCTTTCTTT	CASSRGAGLVDTEAFF
TRBV29-1	.	TRBJ1-2	TGCAGCGTGGGGGGGGAGGGACGGTATGGCTACACCTTC	CSVGGEGRYGYTF
TRBV6-4	TRBD2	TRBJ2-7	TGTGCCAGCAGTAGAGGACTAGCGGGTGCCTACGAGCAGTACTTC	CASSRGLAGAYEQYF
TRBV18	.	TRBJ1-5	TGTGCCAGCTCACCCGGGCGGGGACTCTCGGAGTCGCCCCAGCATTTT	CASSPGRGLSESPQHF
TRBV5-6	.	TRBJ2-6	TGTGCCAGCAGCTTCCCGTTACTCTCTGGGGCCAACGTCCTGACTTTC	CASSFPLLSGANVLTF
TRBV12-5	TRBD1	TRBJ2-2	TGTGCTAGTGGTTCGCTGACAGGGGTCGTCACCGGGGAGCTGTTTTTT	CASGSLTGVVTGELFF
TRBV28	.	TRBJ1-1	TGTGCCAGCAGTTTAAGGGCAGGGGTGACCACTGAAGCTTTCTTT	CASSLRAGVTTEAFF
TRBV28	TRBD2	TRBJ2-2	TGTGCCAGCAGTTCCTTGACTAGCGGGAGATATGACGGGGAGCTGTTTTTT	CASSSLTSGRYDGELFF
TRBV6-5	TRBD2	TRBJ2-7	TGTGCCAGCAGTTACGGCGGGACTAGCGGCTACGAGCAGTACTTC	CASSYGGTSGYEQYF
TRBV7-8	.	TRBJ2-7	TGTGCCAGCAGCTTATATCCTAGTGACTCCTACGAGCAGTACTTC	CASSLYPSDSYEQYF